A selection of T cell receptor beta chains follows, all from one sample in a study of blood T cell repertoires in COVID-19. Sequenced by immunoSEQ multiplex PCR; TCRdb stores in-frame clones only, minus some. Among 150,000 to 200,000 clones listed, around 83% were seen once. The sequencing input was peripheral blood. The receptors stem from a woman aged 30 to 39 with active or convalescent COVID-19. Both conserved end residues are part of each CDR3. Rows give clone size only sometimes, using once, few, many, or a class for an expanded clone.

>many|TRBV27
CASSAGQGNQPQHF
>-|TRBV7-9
CASSVDRGIQETQYF
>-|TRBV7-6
CASSLMAGTYEQYF
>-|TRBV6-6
CASRRSEEQGPREKLFF
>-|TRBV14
CASSPHTGTGSYNSPLHF
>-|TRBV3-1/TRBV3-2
CASSQTDRAGYTF
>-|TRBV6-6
CASISGTSGYNEQFF
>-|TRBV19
CASRVTSTYNEQFF
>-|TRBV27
CASSRRGRGSTDTQYF
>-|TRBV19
CASSSPGTSPAGELFF
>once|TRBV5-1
CASSLDRPGDGYTF
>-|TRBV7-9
CASSRDSYYEQYF
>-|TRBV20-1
CSASQTDNYEQYF
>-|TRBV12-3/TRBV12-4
CASSLSGEAEAFF
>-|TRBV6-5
CASSYSTGFGPEAFF
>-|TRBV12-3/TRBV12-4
CASSPGSLEAFF
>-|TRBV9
CASSVGRTGGWNEQFF
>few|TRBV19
CASNTRGYGYTF
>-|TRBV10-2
CASKSTSGSDEQFF
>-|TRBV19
CASRPRAGETQYF
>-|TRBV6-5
CASRQGASYNEQFF
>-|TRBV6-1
CATRTLVSNQPQHF
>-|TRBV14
CASSGTSGSFSYEQYF
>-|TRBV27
CASSYTGNTEAFF
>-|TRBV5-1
CASIEGSYTGELFF